This T cell receptor beta chain came from a study of OX40 agonist ivuxolimab in advanced cancers. Study context: Across the patients, intravenous ivuxolimab was delivered every 2 weeks at 0.01 to 10 mg/kg.

Clones were read by immunoSEQ multiplex PCR, and TCRdb kept only the in-frame ones, dropping some. This repertoire shows 45,000 to 55,000 clones, about 85% found once; its top ten account for 7.5% to 10%. The germline V gene has CDR1 SGHVS and CDR2 FQNEAQ. Trimming pared 5 bases from V and 0 bases from J, leaving 20 bases between. The CDR3 totals 18 residues. The TCR was taken from an adult with an advanced solid tumor such as melanoma, head and neck, liver or kidney cancer. V gene TRBV7-8 combines with J gene TRBJ1-3, with D unresolved. Sequenced here: CD4+ or CD8+ T cells sorted from blood, sampled in a trial of the OX40 agonist ivuxolimab. In DNA, the CDR3 is TGTGCCAGCAGCGACACGCTCCCTGTTCTCGGCTCTGGAAACACCATATATTTT. Translating it yields CASSDTLPVLGSGNTIYF. The full variable domain, in which reference TRBV7-8 and TRBJ1-3 provide the parts outside the CDR3, is GAGVSQSPRYKVAKRGQDVALRCDPISGHVSLFWYQQALGQGPEFLTYFQNEAQLDKSGLPSDRFFAERPEGSVSTLKIQRTQQEDSAVYLCASSDTLPVLGSGNTIYFGEGSWLTVV.